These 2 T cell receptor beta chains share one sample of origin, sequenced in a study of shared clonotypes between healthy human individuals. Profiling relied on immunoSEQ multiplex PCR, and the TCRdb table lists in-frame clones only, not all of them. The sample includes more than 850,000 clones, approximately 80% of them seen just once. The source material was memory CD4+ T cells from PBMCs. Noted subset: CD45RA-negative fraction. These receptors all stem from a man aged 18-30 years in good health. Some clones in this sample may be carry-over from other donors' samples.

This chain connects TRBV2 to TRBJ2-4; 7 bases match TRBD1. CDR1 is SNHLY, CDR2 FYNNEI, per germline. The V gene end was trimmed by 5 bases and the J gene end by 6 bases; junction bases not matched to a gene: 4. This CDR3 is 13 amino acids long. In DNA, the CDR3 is TGTGCCAGCAGTCCTACAGGGGTAAACATTCAGTACTTC. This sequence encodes CASSPTGVNIQYF.

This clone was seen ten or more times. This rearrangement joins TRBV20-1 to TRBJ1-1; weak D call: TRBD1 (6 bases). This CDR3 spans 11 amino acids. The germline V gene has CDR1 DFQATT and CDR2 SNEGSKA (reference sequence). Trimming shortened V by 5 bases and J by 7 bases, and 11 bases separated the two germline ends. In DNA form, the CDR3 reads TGCAGTGCTTACAGGGTACGTGAAGCTTTCTTT. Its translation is CSAYRVREAFF.